The 26 T cell receptor beta chains below come from one sample, sequenced in a study of radiation and T cells in renal cell carcinoma. The treatment here: treatment-naive control, cytoreductive nephrectomy. Sequenced by immunoSEQ multiplex PCR; TCRdb stores in-frame clones only, minus some. The sample consists of just over 15,000 clones, roughly 56% of them appearing once. Sequencing was performed on tumor tissue, taken from a patient whose treatment was nephrectomy without radiotherapy. These receptors were obtained from a man aged 45-65 years with renal cell carcinoma.

The chain is built from TRBV29-1 and TRBJ1-2, with 8 bases lining up with TRBD1. The CDR3 totals 15 residues. J was trimmed by 3 bases and V by 4 bases; bases with no gene match: 10. Germline CDR1 reads SQVTM; CDR2 reads ANQGSEA. CDR3 bases: TGCAGCGTTGTTAATCCGACAGGGGAATACTATGGCTACACCTTC. Amino acids: CSVVNPTGEYYGYTF.

This clone was seen a few times. J is TRBJ1-5 and V is TRBV6-5; unclear D gene. Looked up from germline, CDR1 is MNHEY and CDR2 is SVGAGI. The CDR3 contains 12 residues. Trimming shortened V by 5 bases and J by 7 bases, and 9 bases separated the two germline ends. In DNA form, the CDR3 reads TGTGCCAGCAGTAGTCCGGGGCAGCCCCAGCATTTT. Translating it yields CASSSPGQPQHF.

Only a few counts were recorded for this clone. The chain couples TRBV10-3 to TRBJ1-2; TRBD1 matches 9 bases. V dropped 4 bases and J dropped 8; count of bases not matched to a gene: 8. In germline, CDR1 is ENHRY, CDR2 SYGVKD. The CDR3 loop spans 14 amino acids. Here the CDR3 DNA reads TGTGCCATCAGTGGGACAGGGGTTATAGGCGGCTACACCTTC. It encodes CAISGTGVIGGYTF.

The CDR3 nucleotides read TGCAGCGTTTTAGAGGGCACAGATACGCAGTATTTT. Protein sequence: CSVLEGTDTQYF. This chain joins TRBV29-1 and TRBJ2-3; D is unclear. This CDR3 contains 12 residues. Trimming removed 5 bases from V and 1 base from J, with 7 bases in between. Germline V lookup: CDR1 SQVTM, CDR2 ANQGSEA.

In this sample, this clone turned up a few times. The V and J genes are TRBV29-1 and TRBJ1-2; the D gene is possibly TRBD1 (6 bases). Trimming removed 4 bases at V and 2 bases at J, with 11 bases between. The germline V gene encodes CDR1 SQVTM and CDR2 ANQGSEA. The CDR3 length is 13 residues. The CDR3 loop is CSVVGGRNYGYTF. The DNA of the CDR3 is TGCAGCGTTGTAGGGGGGCGGAACTATGGCTACACCTTC.

This sequence joins TRBV28 and TRBJ2-1; D is ambiguous. Germline V gene lookup returns CDR1 MDHEN and CDR2 SYDVKM. The ends were cut back, 3 bases at V and 0 bases at J, with 15 bases in the middle. The CDR3 extends over 17 amino acids. CDR3 nucleotides: TGTGCCAGCAGTTTCCCTCTTTCAGATAGCTCCTACAATGAGCAGTTCTTC. Its translation is CASSFPLSDSSYNEQFF.

The J gene is TRBJ1-2, the V gene TRBV13, with D uncertain. Deletions cut 1 base from V and 6 bases from J, with 12 bases between. This CDR3 is built from 14 residues. Germline CDR1 and CDR2: PRHDT and FYEKMQ (reference sequence). The CDR3 DNA reads TGTGCCAGCAGCTTAGAGGGCCGTCCGGATGGCTACACCTTC. It encodes CASSLEGRPDGYTF.

The sample holds a few counts of this clone. V gene TRBV19 combines with J gene TRBJ2-5; possible D gene TRBD1, 5 bases. Germline V lookup: CDR1 LNHDA, CDR2 SQIVND (reference sequence). CDR3 length equals 16 residues. Trimming took 2 bases from V and 4 from J, leaving 17 bases between them. The DNA of the CDR3 is TGTGCCAGTAGTATACTTGGAGAGGCAGGGATAGAGACCCAGTACTTC. Its translation: CASSILGEAGIETQYF. The full variable domain, completed using reference TRBV19 and TRBJ2-5, is DGGITQSPKYLFRKEGQNVTLSCEQNLNHDAMYWYRQDPGQGLRLIYYSQIVNDFQKGDIAEGYSVSREKKESFPLTVTSAQKNPTAFYLCASSILGEAGIETQYFGPGTRLLVL.

This clone was observed a few times. This rearrangement joins TRBV7-2 to TRBJ2-3; maybe TRBD2 (5 bases). V dropped 4 bases and J dropped 1 base, with 12 bases sitting between them. The CDR3 is made up of 15 amino acids. CDR1 and CDR2 from the germline V gene are SGHTA and FQGNSA. CDR3 bases: TGTGCCAGCAGCTCTTTCTACGGGGGCACAGATACGCAGTATTTT. Its protein is CASSSFYGGTDTQYF.

As for this clone: A junction end diverges from the germline sequence, so it may reflect a read error. Here the CDR3 DNA reads TGTGCCAGCAGCCTCAGGGGGACTGAAGCTTTCTTT. It codes for CASSLRGTEAFF. The chain is built from TRBV5-1 and TRBJ1-1, with 7 positions matching TRBD1. This CDR3 region has 12 residues. Germline CDR1 and CDR2: SGHRS and YFSETQ.

This rearrangement joins TRBV5-1 to TRBJ1-6; D remains ambiguous. The CDR3 covers 18 residues. V was trimmed by 1 base and J by 0 bases, leaving 14 bases between them. The germline V gene encodes CDR1 SGHRS and CDR2 YFSETQ. The CDR3 bases are TGCGCCAGCAGCTTGCGGGGTCCTGATAGCTCCTATAATTCACCCCTCCACTTT. Encoded protein: CASSLRGPDSSYNSPLHF.

The chain recombines TRBV6-1 with TRBJ2-7; the D is unclear. Germline CDR1 and CDR2: MNHNS and SASEGT. V was clipped by 3 bases and J by 3 bases, with 9 bases between them. The CDR3 is made up of 13 amino acids. CDR3 nucleotide sequence: TGTGCCAGCAGTGATTTCGGAAGCTACGAGCAGTACTTC. This encodes CASSDFGSYEQYF.

Only a few counts were recorded for this clone. The chain couples TRBV7-8 to TRBJ2-5; 7 positions agree with TRBD1. Unmatched junction bases numbered 6, after V lost 4 bases and J lost 1 base. The length of the CDR3 is 15 residues. Germline values: CDR1 SGHVS, CDR2 FQNEAQ. This CDR3 is CASSWGTALQETQYF. In DNA form, the CDR3 reads TGTGCCAGCAGCTGGGGGACAGCCCTCCAAGAGACCCAGTACTTC.

This clone was seen only a few times. The V and J genes are TRBV7-8 and TRBJ1-1; 7 bases are shared with TRBD1. This CDR3 comprises 13 residues. The V segment lost 5 bases and the J segment 5 bases; nucleotides outside the gene matches: 5. Germline V gives CDR1 SGHVS, CDR2 FQNEAQ. The CDR3 DNA reads as TGTGCCAGCAGCCCCCTGACAGGGACTGAAGCTTTCTTT. This sequence encodes CASSPLTGTEAFF.

J is TRBJ1-2 and V is TRBV21-1. TRBV21-1 is designated a pseudogene. The CDR3 runs 13 residues. The CDR3 reads CASSKRRLDGYTF. In DNA form, the CDR3 reads TGTGCCAGCAGCAAGCGGCGGCTCGATGGCTACACCTTC.

The rearrangement uses TRBV19 and TRBJ2-7; D possibly corresponds to TRBD2 (5 bases). Trimming left V 3 bases short and J 2 bases short, with 8 bases between. The CDR3 has 13 amino acids. CDR1 and CDR2 (germline): LNHDA, SQIVND (reference sequence). The CDR3 DNA follows: TGTGCCAGTAGTATGAGGACTCCCTACGAGCAGTACTTC. It specifies CASSMRTPYEQYF.

The rearrangement links TRBV5-5 to TRBJ1-1, with no clear D. The V end was cut by 6 bases, the J end by 5 bases, with 14 bases between. This CDR3 spans 13 amino acids. Germline loops: CDR1 SGHKS, CDR2 YYEKEE (reference sequence). CDR3 in DNA: TGTGCCAGCACCGCAGTAGTGGGAACTGAAGCTTTCTTT. It encodes CASTAVVGTEAFF.

This clone was detected only a few times. The chain has TRBV29-1 and TRBJ2-6; D remains ambiguous. Deletions cut 0 bases from V and 4 bases from J, with 10 bases between. In germline, CDR1 is SQVTM, CDR2 ANQGSEA. The CDR3 runs 15 residues. The CDR3 spells CSVEDKAQGANVLTF. The CDR3 nucleotides are TGCAGCGTTGAAGATAAGGCGCAAGGGGCCAACGTCCTGACTTTC.

CDR3 bases: TGTGCCAGCTCACCGACTAGCGGGGGCACTTCCTACGAGCAGTACTTC. Protein: CASSPTSGGTSYEQYF. This chain joins TRBV18 and TRBJ2-7; 12 nucleotides line up with TRBD2. V lost 3 bases and J lost 1; bases outside the gene matches: 4. The CDR3 runs to 16 residues. Germline-derived CDR1 and CDR2 are KGHSH and LQKENI.

The chain recombines TRBV15 with TRBJ1-2, with TRBD1 matching over 8 bases. The CDR3 is 16 residues long. V lost 0 bases, J lost 7 bases, and 10 bases stayed unmatched. Germline CDR1 reads LNHNV; CDR2 reads YYDKDF (reference sequence). The CDR3 protein is CATSRENLAGGRGYTF. DNA of the CDR3: TGTGCCACCAGCAGAGAAAACTTGGCAGGGGGCCGTGGCTACACCTTC.

The chain joins TRBV28 to TRBJ1-2; 7 positions agree with TRBD1. The V segment lost 7 bases and the J segment 0 bases; nucleotides outside the gene matches: 8. The V gene's germline CDR1 is MDHEN and CDR2 SYDVKM. This CDR3 is 15 amino acids long. The CDR3, as DNA: TGTGCCAGCATTCTGACAGGGACCGCTAACTATGGCTACACCTTC. Translated, it gives CASILTGTANYGYTF.

The rearrangement uses TRBV2 and TRBJ2-4; possibly TRBD2 for D (6 bases). The germline gives CDR1 SNHLY, CDR2 FYNNEI. The V gene lost 5 bases and the J gene lost 1 base, with 15 bases spanning the gap. The CDR3 consists of 16 residues. The CDR3 sequence is CASSLLASTAKNIQYF. The CDR3 coding sequence is TGTGCCAGCAGTTTACTAGCCTCTACGGCCAAAAACATTCAGTACTTC.

The chain links TRBV6-1 to TRBJ1-1; D is unclear. The CDR3 length is 18 residues. Germline values: CDR1 MNHNS, CDR2 SASEGT. The V end lost 2 bases, the J end lost 1 base, and 20 bases lay between the germline ends. CDR3 coding DNA: TGTGCCAGCAGTGAAATGGTACTTCGAAATCCTCAGAACACTGAAGCTTTCTTT. Translating it yields CASSEMVLRNPQNTEAFF.

This chain uses TRBV5-6 with TRBJ2-1, with no clear D. Looked up from germline, CDR1 is SGHDT and CDR2 is YYEEEE. V lost 0 bases and J lost 6, with 7 bases in between. This CDR3 comprises 13 residues. The CDR3 nucleotides read TGTGCCAGCAGCTTGGTACTAACCAATGAGCAGTTCTTC. Its translation is CASSLVLTNEQFF.

The chain joins TRBV11-2 to TRBJ2-7, with D unresolved. The CDR3 totals 15 residues. Germline V lookup: CDR1 SGHAT, CDR2 FQNNGV. Trimming shortened V by 0 bases and J by 3 bases, and 12 bases separated the two germline ends. CDR3: CASSLDLGRDYEQYF. CDR3 coding DNA: TGTGCCAGCAGCTTAGATCTGGGTAGAGACTACGAGCAGTACTTC.

This clone was observed a handful of times. V is TRBV6-1 and J is TRBJ1-2; no clear D. V dropped 7 bases and J dropped 4 bases, with 10 bases sitting between them. This CDR3 is 12 amino acids long. Germline lookup yields CDR1 MNHNS and CDR2 SASEGT. CDR3 in DNA: TGTGCCAGCACCCCCGCGGGCTATGGCTACACCTTC. Translation gives CASTPAGYGYTF.